This T cell receptor (beta chain) was sequenced during a study of cytomegalovirus exposure and HLA in healthy donors. For the study at large: Later analysis reported that the 130 or so validation repertoires shared the platform of the approximately 670 first-cohort repertoires. Study-wide results and limits: A subsequent analysis found that TCR clusters from the first cohort also tended to co-occur in the approximately 120 validation repertoires, with around 94% of cluster scores above 0. Rare sequences made up most TCRs, while some public TCRs were found in many donors.

The CDR3 is 14 residues long. The junction had 6 bases not matched to a gene; V was cut back by 5 bases and J by 4 bases. CDR1 PRHDT and CDR2 FYEKMQ come from the germline V gene (reference sequence). Worth noting for this clone: As yet, its antigen is unknown.

Only in-frame clones appear in the TCRdb table, and some are missing; sequencing was by immunoSEQ multiplex PCR. The sample contains approximately 270,000 clones, 90% of which appear only once. Sequenced: PBMCs. The rearrangement links TRBV13 to TRBJ1-1; 8 bases match TRBD1. The receptor's source is a woman aged 18-35 years in good health and CMV-seronegative. CDR3 sequence (DNA): TGTGCCAGCAGCCCGACAGGGGCGATCACTGAAGCTTTCTTT. This sequence encodes CASSPTGAITEAFF. The variable domain in full, completed from reference TRBV13 and TRBJ1-1, reads AAGVIQSPRHLIKEKRETATLKCYPIPRHDTVYWYQQGPGQDPQFLISFYEKMQSDKGSIPDRFSAQQFSDYHSELNMSSLELGDSALYFCASSPTGAITEAFFGQGTRLTVV.